A single sample gave rise to the 15 T cell receptor beta chains below, sequenced in a study of identical twins (dated by TCRdb to about 2016). The library was made by 5' RACE. This sample was sequenced with an Illumina HiSeq 2000. In-frame beta chains were kept once TCRdb had trimmed the public reads at Q25 with fastp and called clones with MiXCR. Rows are combined by CDR3 protein, so each entry shows the most common genes and DNA. The sample table holds approximately 700,000 distinct CDR3 sequences, of which roughly 20% were seen once. Jointly, the top ten make up approximately 14% of the sample. The same data also went into a second study, on T cells expressing NK-cell markers.

Sequenced input: PBMCs. The receptors come from a woman in her late teens or twenties in good health.

The chain uses TRBV12-3 or TRBV12-4 and TRBJ2-5, with 9 bases lining up with TRBD2. The CDR3 covers 17 residues. Unmatched junction bases numbered 10, after V lost 3 bases and J lost 2 bases. The CDR3 protein is CASSFIAGVGVQETQYF. CDR3 sequence (DNA): TGTGCCAGCAGTTTTATAGCGGGAGTAGGAGTTCAAGAGACCCAGTACTTC.

The rearrangement joins TRBV27 to TRBJ2-7; maybe TRBD1 (6 bases). V was clipped by 2 bases and J by 2 bases, with 16 bases between them. Per the germline V gene, CDR1 is MNHEY and CDR2 is SMNVEV (reference sequence). CDR3 length equals 16 residues. The CDR3 region is CASSLIGTGNTYEQYF. The CDR3 region has the DNA TGTGCCAGCAGTTTAATCGGCACAGGGAACACCTACGAGCAGTACTTC.

This rearrangement joins TRBV5-1 to TRBJ2-7, with 7 bases identical to TRBD1. CDR3 length: 16 amino acids. V shed 3 bases and J 3 bases; nucleotides not matched to a gene: 12. Per germline, CDR1 SGHRS and CDR2 YFSETQ. This CDR3 is CASSSAPGTVYYEQYF. CDR3 in DNA: TGCGCCAGCAGCTCGGCGCCGGGGACAGTCTACTACGAGCAGTACTTC. Looking up the rest from reference TRBV5-1 and TRBJ2-7 gives the full variable domain: KAGVTQTPRYLIKTRGQQVTLSCSPISGHRSVSWYQQTPGQGLQFLFEYFSETQRNKGNFPGRFSGRQFSNSRSEMNVSTLELGDSALYLCASSSAPGTVYYEQYFGPGTRLTVT.

A few counts support this clonotype. The chain uses TRBV6-1 and TRBJ2-7; weak D call: TRBD2 (6 bases). Germline V gives CDR1 MNHNS, CDR2 SASEGT. The CDR3 loop spans 15 amino acids. V lost 6 bases to trimming and J lost 3 bases, with 18 bases between them. The CDR3 region is CASRSVGRRGYEQYF. In nucleotides, the CDR3 is TGTGCCAGCAGGTCCGTCGGAAGGCGGGGCTACGAGCAGTACTTC.

This clonotype has just a few counts. This chain connects TRBV5-1 to TRBJ1-1; the D gene is possibly TRBD1 (5 bases). Germline V gene data show CDR1 as SGHRS and CDR2 as YFSETQ. V lost 0 bases and J lost 5, with 11 bases in between. The CDR3 runs to 14 residues. The DNA for the CDR3 is TGCGCCAGCAGCTTGGAGTTGGAGGGGACTGAAGCTTTCTTT. Protein: CASSLELEGTEAFF.

This clonotype occurred a few times. The rearrangement joins TRBV12-3 or TRBV12-4 to TRBJ2-2; TRBD2 agrees at 9 bases. CDR3 length: 18 residues. The V gene end was trimmed by 0 bases and the J gene end by 6 bases; junction bases not matched to a gene: 11. The CDR3 DNA sequence: TGTGCCAGCAGTTTAGCGCGTTTTGCGGGGGGGATGGCCGGGGAGCTGTTTTTT. It specifies CASSLARFAGGMAGELFF.

This rearrangement joins TRBV5-1 to TRBJ2-1; tentative D call: TRBD1 (5 bases). The CDR3 has 14 amino acids. Germline loops: CDR1 SGHRS, CDR2 YFSETQ. Deletions cut 0 bases from V and 10 bases from J, with 14 bases between. CDR3: CASSLEVGALEQFF. DNA for the CDR3: TGCGCCAGCAGCTTGGAAGTAGGGGCATTGGAGCAGTTCTTC.

The V call is TRBV3-1, the J call TRBJ1-1, with D possibly TRBD1 on 6 matching bases. Germline CDR1 and CDR2: LGHDT and YNNKEL (reference sequence). V was cut by 2 bases and J by 12 bases, with 19 bases left in between. The CDR3 length is 14 residues. CDR3 sequence: CASSQSRAQGRTFF. DNA of the CDR3: TGTGCCAGCAGCCAATCACGGGCCCAGGGGCGAACTTTCTTT.

The chain uses TRBV29-1 and TRBJ2-7; D is possibly TRBD1 (6 bases). The germline V gene encodes CDR1 SQVTM and CDR2 ANQGSEA. V was cut by 2 bases and J by 2 bases, with 22 bases left in between. The length of the CDR3 is 17 residues. The CDR3 coding sequence is TGCAGCGTTGAACGGAAGACAGGAAACGAACATACCTACGAGCAGTACTTC. Translating it yields CSVERKTGNEHTYEQYF.

The table lists this clonotype with a few counts. The genes are TRBV20-1 and TRBJ1-5; the D is unclear. The germline V gene has CDR1 DFQATT and CDR2 SNEGSKA (reference sequence). Trimming took 6 bases from V and 2 from J, leaving 14 bases between them. The CDR3 extends over 14 amino acids. CDR3 DNA sequence: TGCAGTGCCAGTCGCGCTTTGGGCAATCAGCCCCAGCATTTT. This encodes CSASRALGNQPQHF.

This clonotype was seen a few times. The V gene is TRBV12-3 or TRBV12-4, the J gene TRBJ1-4; D unclear. This CDR3 has 14 residues. The ends were cut back, 6 bases at V and 7 bases at J, with 15 bases in the middle. The DNA for the CDR3 is TGTGCCAGCAGCAGGCCGGAGGCGGGTGAAAAACTGTTTTTT. Protein sequence: CASSRPEAGEKLFF.

This clonotype has a handful of counts. This sequence joins TRBV7-9 and TRBJ2-3; D tentatively reads TRBD1 or TRBD2 (5 bases each). This CDR3 is built from 11 residues. The V and J ends lost 8 bases and 4 bases respectively, with 7 bases between them. Germline values: CDR1 SEHNR, CDR2 FQNEAQ (reference sequence). The CDR3 loop is CASGGPDTQYF. The CDR3 nucleotides read TGTGCCAGCGGGGGTCCAGATACGCAGTATTTT.

This clonotype was seen many times. V usage is TRBV7-9 and J usage is TRBJ2-5; D is uncertain. Germline CDR1 reads SEHNR; CDR2 reads FQNEAQ (reference sequence). The CDR3 sequence is 15 residues long. V gave up 5 bases and J gave up 5 bases, with 18 bases separating them. The CDR3, as DNA: TGTGCCAGCAGCCCGGACCTCAAAAACCCGGAGACCCAGTACTTC. Encoded protein: CASSPDLKNPETQYF.

The chain joins TRBV3-1 to TRBJ2-7; 9 bases are a match to TRBD2. The CDR3 contains 15 residues. Germline assignment: CDR1 LGHDT and CDR2 YNNKEL (reference sequence). With 1 base clipped from V and 2 bases from J, the junction kept 3 bases outside the gene matches. The CDR3, as DNA: TGTGCCAGCAGCCAAGGGGTAGCGGGAGCCTACGAGCAGTACTTC. Amino acids: CASSQGVAGAYEQYF.

CDR3 amino acids: CSASGVGVGPEAFF. In DNA form, the CDR3 reads TGCAGTGCTAGTGGGGTCGGCGTCGGTCCTGAAGCTTTCTTT. The chain has TRBV20-1 and TRBJ1-1; D not certain. In germline, CDR1 is DFQATT, CDR2 SNEGSKA (reference sequence). With 3 bases removed from V and 6 bases from J, the gap between germline ends came to 17 bases. The CDR3 runs to 14 residues.